This is a list of T cell receptor beta chains from one sample in a study of cytomegalovirus exposure and HLA in healthy donors. Sequencing was performed with immunoSEQ multiplex PCR; in TCRdb, only in-frame clones are kept and a portion is missing. This table holds some 68,000 clones, roughly 96% found once. The sample was PBMCs. The receptors were sampled from a man between 18 and 29 years old in good health and CMV-seronegative. Both conserved end residues are part of each CDR3. D genes are given only for firm matches. Size is stated for part of the rows, as once, few or many counts, or as a class when the clone is expanded.

TRBJ1-2 | NA | NA | TRBV6-6 | TGTGCCAGCCGCCCCGTCACGGGGAGGGTTTTCTATGGCTACACCTTC | CASRPVTGRVFYGYTF
TRBJ1-1 | once | NA | TRBV5-6 | TGTGCCAGCAGCTCTTCTGGCGGGGGGAGTGAAGCTTTCTTT | CASSSSGGGSEAFF
TRBJ2-5 | NA | NA | TRBV27 | TGTGCCAGCAGTCACGGTACAGGGTGGGAGACCCAGTACTTC | CASSHGTGWETQYF
TRBJ1-1 | NA | NA | TRBV6-1 | TGTGCCAGCAGTGGAGGCCGAGACGCTTTCTTT | CASSGGRDAFF
TRBJ1-1 | NA | NA | TRBV28 | TGTGCCAGCAGTTTATTCCCCGGTTTGAACACTGAAGCTTTCTTT | CASSLFPGLNTEAFF
TRBJ1-1 | NA | NA | TRBV27 | TGTGCCAGCAGCAGGGTCGACACTGAAGCTTTCTTT | CASSRVDTEAFF
TRBJ2-5 | NA | NA | TRBV11-2 | TGTGCCAGCAGCTTAGCTGAGGGTCTGAAAGAGACCCAGTACTTC | CASSLAEGLKETQYF
TRBJ2-7 | NA | TRBD1 | TRBV9 | TGTGCCAGCAGCCCAGGGACAGGCTCCTACGAGCAGTACTTC | CASSPGTGSYEQYF
TRBJ2-7 | NA | TRBD1 | TRBV15 | TGTGCCACCAGCAGGCCCCCCGGGACAGGGGGTAACGAGCAGTACTTC | CATSRPPGTGGNEQYF
TRBJ1-5 | NA | NA | TRBV30 | TGTGCCTGGAGGAAGCAGGGATTGGGCAATCAGCCCCAGCATTTT | CAWRKQGLGNQPQHF
TRBJ2-7 | NA | NA | TRBV6-6 | TGTGCCAGCAGCCGGGACTTCTACGAGCAGTACTTC | CASSRDFYEQYF
TRBJ2-7 | NA | TRBD1 | TRBV10-3 | TGTGCCATCAGTGTATTGGGACAGGGGGCCAACGAGCAGTACTTC | CAISVLGQGANEQYF
TRBJ2-1 | NA | NA | TRBV30 | TGTGCCTGGAGCCTACGCAATGAGCAGTTCTTC | CAWSLRNEQFF
TRBJ1-1 | NA | NA | TRBV7-6 | TGTGCCAGCAGCCAAGGACAGAACACTGAAGCTTTCTTT | CASSQGQNTEAFF
TRBJ2-5 | NA | TRBD2 | TRBV7-7 | TGTGCTAGCAGCTCCGGACTAGCGGGAGGGGAGACCCAGTACTTC | CASSSGLAGGETQYF
TRBJ2-1 | NA | NA | TRBV9 | TGTGCCAGCAGCCCACGACCGGGACTCGAGCAGTTCTTC | CASSPRPGLEQFF